The T cell receptor (beta chain) described here comes from a study of human T cells and chemical hapten exposure. Study summary: Skin of the upper inner arm, roughly 2 cm by roughly 2 cm, received 2% DPC for sensitization. Findings of the study overall: The donors suffered from alopecia, so their immune response may not match that of healthy people.

As processed by the authors: Sample-level TCR yields exhibited a median of approximately 88,000, with a range of roughly 20,000 to 700,000. TCRdb itself ran the RACE reads through MiXCR, one entry per CDR3 protein. The V and J calls follow TCRdb's processing rather than the paper's. The sample lists 120,000 or so distinct CDR3 sequences; about 11% were seen once. The CDR3 runs to 18 residues. The V segment lost 1 base and the J segment 0 bases; nucleotides outside the gene matches: 11. The germline V gene encodes CDR1 GTSNPN and CDR2 SVGIG (reference sequence). Sample time point: patch test 3, about 24 weeks after DPC sensitization. The treatment: therapeutic diphenylcyclopropenone sensitization with weekly scalp DPC. As to this clonotype: Its antigen is currently unknown.

The sample was whole blood, taken in connection with sensitization to the hapten diphenylcyclopropenone (DPC). The clonotype originates from a woman between 45 and 60 years old with alopecia areata. Some clones in this sample may be carry-over from other donors' samples. V and J are TRBV30 and TRBJ2-1, with 8 positions matching TRBD2. CDR3 loop: CAWSATRTTSVSYNEQFF. The CDR3 nucleotides are TGTGCCTGGAGTGCCACTAGGACGACTAGCGTCTCCTACAATGAGCAGTTCTTC.